The rows below give T cell receptor beta chains drawn from one sample of a study of CD8 T cells in ankylosing spondylitis. Each CDR3 protein is one row after TCRdb ran MiXCR on the 5' RACE reads. Of 350,000 or so distinct CDR3 sequences listed, roughly 12% are singletons. Sequenced input: blood, either unsorted or a sorted T cell fraction (not recorded which). These receptors came from a female donor with ankylosing spondylitis or in good health (not recorded which). CDR3s include the opening cysteine and the closing phenylalanine or tryptophan. The D gene is left open where the match is weak. Expanded clones get a size class; other rows say once, few or many, or leave the size out.

v_gene	j_gene	d_gene	abundance	len	CDR3aa	CDR3nt
TRBV20-1	TRBJ2-5	NA	NA	12	CSAGDHWDTQYF	TGCAGTGCGGGGGACCACTGGGATACCCAGTACTTC
TRBV12-3/TRBV12-4	TRBJ2-2	NA	many	13	CATHPSFSGELFF	TGTGCCACCCATCCGAGTTTTTCCGGGGAGCTGTTTTTT
TRBV6-5	TRBJ2-3	NA	many	14	CASSYRTITDTQYF	TGTGCCAGCAGTTACAGGACGATCACAGATACGCAGTATTTT
TRBV20-1	TRBJ2-1	TRBD2	NA	15	CSARQGLAEYNEQFF	TGCAGTGCTAGACAGGGACTAGCGGAGTACAATGAGCAGTTCTTC
TRBV6-5	TRBJ1-1	NA	NA	17	CASSYSRWQGRVTEAFF	TGTGCCAGCAGTTACTCAAGGTGGCAGGGGAGGGTCACTGAAGCTTTCTTT
TRBV7-2	TRBJ2-3	NA	once	11	CVSSLTDTQYF	TGTGTCAGCAGCTTGACCGATACGCAGTATTTT
TRBV10-3	TRBJ2-1	NA	many	13	CAISRDPADEQFF	TGTGCCATCAGCCGGGACCCGGCCGATGAGCAGTTCTTC
TRBV5-5	TRBJ2-2	NA	many	18	CASSTSAGFIANTGELFF	TGTGCCAGCAGCACTTCAGCAGGCTTCATCGCGAACACCGGGGAGCTGTTTTTT
TRBV18	TRBJ2-7	NA	few	14	CASSPNGYSYEQYF	TGTGCCAGCTCACCAAACGGCTACTCCTACGAGCAGTACTTC
TRBV5-1	TRBJ2-2	TRBD2	many	18	CASSLAIASGSLTGELFF	TGCGCCAGCAGCTTGGCCATAGCTAGCGGGAGTCTCACCGGGGAGCTGTTTTTT
TRBV18	TRBJ1-1	NA	NA	14	CASSPLGKNTEAFF	TGTGCCAGCTCACCACTCGGGAAAAACACTGAAGCTTTCTTT
TRBV27	TRBJ1-5	TRBD1	many	15	CASSSLGGGYQPQHF	TGTGCCAGCAGTTCCCTAGGGGGCGGGTATCAGCCCCAGCATTTT
TRBV19	TRBJ1-2	NA	few	14	CASRTSGTNYGYTF	TGTGCCAGTCGAACATCCGGGACAAACTATGGCTACACCTTC
TRBV28	TRBJ2-4	NA	NA	19	CATYGLIGGRGALKNIQYF	TGTGCCACCTATGGCTTGATCGGGGGTCGGGGAGCGTTGAAAAACATTCAGTACTTC
TRBV28	TRBJ2-5	TRBD1	many	13	CASTETGLETQYF	TGTGCCAGCACGGAGACAGGGTTGGAGACCCAGTACTTC
TRBV11-2	TRBJ2-3	TRBD2	many	19	CASSLDVVSGRSGTDTQYF	TGTGCCAGCAGCTTAGATGTGGTTAGCGGGAGATCAGGCACAGATACGCAGTATTTT
TRBV5-1	TRBJ1-1	NA	NA	14	CASSLGPLDTEAFF	TGCGCCAGCAGCTTGGGGCCTCTCGACACTGAAGCTTTCTTT
TRBV20-1	TRBJ1-6	NA	many	12	CSVHRRDSPLHF	TGCAGTGTTCATCGGAGGGATTCACCCCTCCACTTT
TRBV12-3/TRBV12-4	TRBJ2-7	NA	many	15	CASSSGDPGAYEQYF	TGTGCCAGCAGTTCAGGGGACCCGGGAGCCTACGAGCAGTACTTC
TRBV3-1	TRBJ2-7	NA	few	14	CASSHSEVQYEQYF	TGTGCCAGCAGCCATTCCGAGGTACAGTACGAGCAGTACTTC
TRBV12-3/TRBV12-4	TRBJ2-1	TRBD2	NA	15	CASKRLAGQYNEQFF	TGTGCCAGCAAGAGACTAGCGGGGCAGTACAATGAGCAGTTCTTC
TRBV6-1	TRBJ1-1	TRBD1	many	15	CASSMTGTVNTEAFF	TGTGCCAGCAGTATGACAGGGACAGTTAACACTGAAGCTTTCTTT